This entry concerns a single TCR beta chain. This CDR3 is 13 amino acids long. V gave up 10 bases and J gave up 5 bases, with 17 bases separating them. CDR1 ENHRY and CDR2 SYGVKD come from the germline V gene. The data stem from a study of blood T cell repertoires in COVID-19. Overall study context: T cells, B-cell-depleted T cells, or PBMCs provided the cDNA or gDNA that served as material.

Enrollment of patients from Seattle took place during active infection, with longitudinal follow-up. Under the authors' procedure: Reference gene primer amplification yielded estimated nucleated cell counts. Libraries were prepared by immunoSEQ multiplex PCR; TCRdb keeps only in-frame clonotypes and omits some of them. Clone size and the V and J calls come from that table; the DNA yielded D and trimming. The table records roughly 150,000 clones, 85% of them present only once. Sequencing was carried out using peripheral blood. The receptor comes from a woman of 80 years or more with COVID-19, enrolled during active disease. The J gene is TRBJ1-1, the V gene TRBV10-3; D not certain. For the CDR3, the DNA is TGTGCCAGCAGGAGGGTCGACGGGACTGAAGCTTTCTTT. Translating gives CASRRVDGTEAFF.